This T cell receptor beta chain was identified in a study of T cells in tumors after PD-1 blockade. This clone came up a few times. Germline values: CDR1 DFQATT, CDR2 SNEGSKA (reference sequence). V shed 3 bases and J 10 bases; nucleotides not matched to a gene: 6. CDR3 length: 12 residues. Clones were sequenced by immunoSEQ multiplex PCR, and TCRdb holds only the in-frame ones, with some missing. Here the sample spans tens of thousands of clones, roughly two thirds being singletons. The receptor was derived from a human donor with basal cell carcinoma. The sequences come from PBMCs, collected after anti-PD-1 treatment. This sequence joins TRBV20-1 and TRBJ1-1; TRBD1 matches at 9 bases. DNA of the CDR3: TGCAGTGCTAGTCTGGGACAGGGCCCAGCTTTCTTT. Its protein is CSASLGQGPAFF.